This note documents a single T cell receptor beta chain sequence. The sample originates from a study of PD-L1 blockade in urothelial cancer. For the study at large: Analyzed time points were 3 weeks (second dose) and 6 weeks after therapy began.

Using immunoSEQ multiplex PCR, the repertoire was profiled, and TCRdb retains in-frame clones only, with some absent. Among about 76,000 clones listed, around 93% were seen once. Germline lookup yields CDR1 SNHLY and CDR2 FYNNEI. The V segment lost 5 bases and the J segment 4 bases; nucleotides outside the gene matches: 11. This CDR3 is 16 amino acids long. The time point was: peripheral blood 6 weeks after treatment start. Patient sample counts ranged from 1 to 8, pretreatment and on-treatment. The gene calls are TRBV2 and TRBJ2-7, with 10 bases aligning to TRBD2. This clonotype was obtained from a woman of 80 years or more with urothelial cancer. The source material was PBMCs, sampled around atezolizumab (anti-PD-L1) treatment. CDR3 DNA: TGTGCCAGCAGTACCAGTCTAGCGGGAGAGGAGTACGAGCAGTACTTC. Protein: CASSTSLAGEEYEQYF.